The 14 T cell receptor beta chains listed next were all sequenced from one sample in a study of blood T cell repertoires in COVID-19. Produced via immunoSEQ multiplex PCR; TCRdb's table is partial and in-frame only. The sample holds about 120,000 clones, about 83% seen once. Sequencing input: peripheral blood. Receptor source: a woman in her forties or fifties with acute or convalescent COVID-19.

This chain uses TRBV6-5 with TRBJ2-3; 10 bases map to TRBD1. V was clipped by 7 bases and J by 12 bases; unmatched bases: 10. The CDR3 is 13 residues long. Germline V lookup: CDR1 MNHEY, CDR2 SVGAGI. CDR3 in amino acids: CASTKPGQGSQYF. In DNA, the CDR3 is TGTGCCAGCACCAAACCGGGACAGGGGAGTCAGTATTTT.

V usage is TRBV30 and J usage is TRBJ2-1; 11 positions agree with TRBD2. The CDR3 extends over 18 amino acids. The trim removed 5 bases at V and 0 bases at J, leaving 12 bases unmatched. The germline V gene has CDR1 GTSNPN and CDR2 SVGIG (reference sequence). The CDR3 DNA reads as TGTGCCTGGGCCGGGACTAGCGGAGATCGGAGCTCCTACAATGAGCAGTTCTTC. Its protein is CAWAGTSGDRSSYNEQFF.

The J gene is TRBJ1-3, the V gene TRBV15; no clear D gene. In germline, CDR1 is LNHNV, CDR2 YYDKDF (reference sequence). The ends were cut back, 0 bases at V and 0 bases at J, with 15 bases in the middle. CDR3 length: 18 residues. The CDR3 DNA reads TGTGCCACCAGCAGAGATAGAGTGGTCCCCGTCTCTGGAAACACCATATATTTT. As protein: CATSRDRVVPVSGNTIYF. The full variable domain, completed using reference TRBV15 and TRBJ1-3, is DAMVIQNPRYQVTQFGKPVTLSCSQTLNHNVMYWYQQKSSQAPKLLFHYYDKDFNNEADTPDNFQSRRPNTSFCFLDIRSPGLGDTAMYLCATSRDRVVPVSGNTIYFGEGSWLTVV.

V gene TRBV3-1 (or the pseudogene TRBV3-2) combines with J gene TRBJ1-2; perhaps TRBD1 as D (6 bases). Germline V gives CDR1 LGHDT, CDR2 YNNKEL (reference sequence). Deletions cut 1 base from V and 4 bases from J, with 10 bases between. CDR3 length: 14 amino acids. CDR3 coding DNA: TGTGCCAGCAGCCAAGCAAGAGGGGGCTATGGCTACACCTTC. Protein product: CASSQARGGYGYTF.

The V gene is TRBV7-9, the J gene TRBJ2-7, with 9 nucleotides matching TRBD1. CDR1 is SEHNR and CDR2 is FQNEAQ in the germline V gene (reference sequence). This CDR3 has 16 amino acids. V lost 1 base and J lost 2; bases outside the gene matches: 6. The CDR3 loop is CASSLVLGTGTYEQYF. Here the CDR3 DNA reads TGTGCCAGCAGCTTAGTTCTCGGGACAGGGACCTACGAGCAGTACTTC.

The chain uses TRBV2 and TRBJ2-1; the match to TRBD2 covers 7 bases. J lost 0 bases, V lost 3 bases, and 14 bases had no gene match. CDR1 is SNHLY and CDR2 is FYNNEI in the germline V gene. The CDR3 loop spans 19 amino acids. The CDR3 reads CASSDSPSTSPYSYNEQFF. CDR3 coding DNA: TGTGCCAGCAGTGACAGCCCTTCGACTAGCCCTTACTCCTACAATGAGCAGTTCTTC.

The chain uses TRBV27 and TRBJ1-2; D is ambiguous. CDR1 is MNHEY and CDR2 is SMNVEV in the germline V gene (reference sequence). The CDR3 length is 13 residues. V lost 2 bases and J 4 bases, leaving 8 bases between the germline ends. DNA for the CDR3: TGTGCCAGCAGTTTAAACCGAGGCTATGGCTACACCTTC. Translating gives CASSLNRGYGYTF.

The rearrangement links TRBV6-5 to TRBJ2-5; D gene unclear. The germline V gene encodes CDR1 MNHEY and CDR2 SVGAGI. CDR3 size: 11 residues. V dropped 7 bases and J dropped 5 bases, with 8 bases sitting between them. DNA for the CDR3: TGTGCCAGCATCCGCCAGGAGACCCAGTACTTC. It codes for CASIRQETQYF.

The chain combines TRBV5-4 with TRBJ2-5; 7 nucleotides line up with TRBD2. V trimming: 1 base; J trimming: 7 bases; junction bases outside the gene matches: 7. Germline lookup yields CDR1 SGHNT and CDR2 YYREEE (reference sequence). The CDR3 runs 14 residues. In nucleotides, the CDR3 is TGTGCCAGCAGCTTGAGGGCGGGAGAAGGGACCCAGTACTTC. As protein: CASSLRAGEGTQYF.

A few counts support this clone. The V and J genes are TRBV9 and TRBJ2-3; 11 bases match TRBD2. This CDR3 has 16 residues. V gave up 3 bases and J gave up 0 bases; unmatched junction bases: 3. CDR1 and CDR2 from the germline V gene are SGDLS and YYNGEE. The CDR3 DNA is TGTGCCAGCAGCGAACGGACTAGCGGGAGCACAGATACGCAGTATTTT. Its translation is CASSERTSGSTDTQYF. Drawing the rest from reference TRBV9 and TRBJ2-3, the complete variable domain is DSGVTQTPKHLITATGQRVTLRCSPRSGDLSVYWYQQSLDQGLQFLIQYYNGEERAKGNILERFSAQQFPDLHSELNLSSLELGDSALYFCASSERTSGSTDTQYFGPGTRLTVL.

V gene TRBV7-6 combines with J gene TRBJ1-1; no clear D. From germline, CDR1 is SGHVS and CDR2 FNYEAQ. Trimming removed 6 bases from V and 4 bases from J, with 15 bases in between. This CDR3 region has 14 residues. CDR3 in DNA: TGTGCCAGCAGTCAGGAGGGTTGGGGCACTGAAGCTTTCTTT. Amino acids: CASSQEGWGTEAFF.

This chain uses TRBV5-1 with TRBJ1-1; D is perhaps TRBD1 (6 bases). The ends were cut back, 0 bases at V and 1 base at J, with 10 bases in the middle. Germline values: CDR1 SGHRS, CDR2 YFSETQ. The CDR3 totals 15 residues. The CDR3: CASSLVGASNTEAFF. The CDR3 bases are TGCGCCAGCAGCTTGGTGGGGGCCTCGAACACTGAAGCTTTCTTT.

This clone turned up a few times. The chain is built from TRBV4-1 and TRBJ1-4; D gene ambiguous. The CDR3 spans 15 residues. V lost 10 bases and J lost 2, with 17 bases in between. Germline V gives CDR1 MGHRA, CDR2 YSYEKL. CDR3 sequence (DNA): TGCGCCACCCGTAACCTGGGGAGTACTAATGAAAAACTGTTTTTT. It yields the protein CATRNLGSTNEKLFF.

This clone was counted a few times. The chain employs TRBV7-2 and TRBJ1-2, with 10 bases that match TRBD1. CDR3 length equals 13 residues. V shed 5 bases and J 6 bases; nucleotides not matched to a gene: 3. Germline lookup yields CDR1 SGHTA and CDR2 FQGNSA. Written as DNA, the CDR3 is TGTGCCAGCAGCGAAGGGACAGGGGATGGCTACACCTTC. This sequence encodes CASSEGTGDGYTF.